This TCR beta chain was obtained from a study of OX40 agonist ivuxolimab in advanced cancers. The method was immunoSEQ multiplex PCR; TCRdb's version includes in-frame clones alone and lacks a portion of them. The table has roughly 70,000 clones, about 90% seen once. This clone appeared a few times. V lost 8 bases to trimming and J lost 1 base; unmatched junction nucleotides: 1. Germline CDR1 SNHLY, CDR2 FYNNEI. The CDR3 covers 13 residues. The input for sequencing was CD4+ or CD8+ T cells sorted from blood, taken in a trial of the OX40 agonist ivuxolimab. The chain has TRBV2 and TRBJ1-1; TRBD1 matches at 10 bases. This receptor was taken from an adult with an advanced solid tumor such as melanoma, head and neck, liver or kidney cancer. The CDR3 DNA reads as TGTGCCAGCGGACAGGGGGAGAACACTGAAGCTTTCTTT. Its protein is CASGQGENTEAFF.